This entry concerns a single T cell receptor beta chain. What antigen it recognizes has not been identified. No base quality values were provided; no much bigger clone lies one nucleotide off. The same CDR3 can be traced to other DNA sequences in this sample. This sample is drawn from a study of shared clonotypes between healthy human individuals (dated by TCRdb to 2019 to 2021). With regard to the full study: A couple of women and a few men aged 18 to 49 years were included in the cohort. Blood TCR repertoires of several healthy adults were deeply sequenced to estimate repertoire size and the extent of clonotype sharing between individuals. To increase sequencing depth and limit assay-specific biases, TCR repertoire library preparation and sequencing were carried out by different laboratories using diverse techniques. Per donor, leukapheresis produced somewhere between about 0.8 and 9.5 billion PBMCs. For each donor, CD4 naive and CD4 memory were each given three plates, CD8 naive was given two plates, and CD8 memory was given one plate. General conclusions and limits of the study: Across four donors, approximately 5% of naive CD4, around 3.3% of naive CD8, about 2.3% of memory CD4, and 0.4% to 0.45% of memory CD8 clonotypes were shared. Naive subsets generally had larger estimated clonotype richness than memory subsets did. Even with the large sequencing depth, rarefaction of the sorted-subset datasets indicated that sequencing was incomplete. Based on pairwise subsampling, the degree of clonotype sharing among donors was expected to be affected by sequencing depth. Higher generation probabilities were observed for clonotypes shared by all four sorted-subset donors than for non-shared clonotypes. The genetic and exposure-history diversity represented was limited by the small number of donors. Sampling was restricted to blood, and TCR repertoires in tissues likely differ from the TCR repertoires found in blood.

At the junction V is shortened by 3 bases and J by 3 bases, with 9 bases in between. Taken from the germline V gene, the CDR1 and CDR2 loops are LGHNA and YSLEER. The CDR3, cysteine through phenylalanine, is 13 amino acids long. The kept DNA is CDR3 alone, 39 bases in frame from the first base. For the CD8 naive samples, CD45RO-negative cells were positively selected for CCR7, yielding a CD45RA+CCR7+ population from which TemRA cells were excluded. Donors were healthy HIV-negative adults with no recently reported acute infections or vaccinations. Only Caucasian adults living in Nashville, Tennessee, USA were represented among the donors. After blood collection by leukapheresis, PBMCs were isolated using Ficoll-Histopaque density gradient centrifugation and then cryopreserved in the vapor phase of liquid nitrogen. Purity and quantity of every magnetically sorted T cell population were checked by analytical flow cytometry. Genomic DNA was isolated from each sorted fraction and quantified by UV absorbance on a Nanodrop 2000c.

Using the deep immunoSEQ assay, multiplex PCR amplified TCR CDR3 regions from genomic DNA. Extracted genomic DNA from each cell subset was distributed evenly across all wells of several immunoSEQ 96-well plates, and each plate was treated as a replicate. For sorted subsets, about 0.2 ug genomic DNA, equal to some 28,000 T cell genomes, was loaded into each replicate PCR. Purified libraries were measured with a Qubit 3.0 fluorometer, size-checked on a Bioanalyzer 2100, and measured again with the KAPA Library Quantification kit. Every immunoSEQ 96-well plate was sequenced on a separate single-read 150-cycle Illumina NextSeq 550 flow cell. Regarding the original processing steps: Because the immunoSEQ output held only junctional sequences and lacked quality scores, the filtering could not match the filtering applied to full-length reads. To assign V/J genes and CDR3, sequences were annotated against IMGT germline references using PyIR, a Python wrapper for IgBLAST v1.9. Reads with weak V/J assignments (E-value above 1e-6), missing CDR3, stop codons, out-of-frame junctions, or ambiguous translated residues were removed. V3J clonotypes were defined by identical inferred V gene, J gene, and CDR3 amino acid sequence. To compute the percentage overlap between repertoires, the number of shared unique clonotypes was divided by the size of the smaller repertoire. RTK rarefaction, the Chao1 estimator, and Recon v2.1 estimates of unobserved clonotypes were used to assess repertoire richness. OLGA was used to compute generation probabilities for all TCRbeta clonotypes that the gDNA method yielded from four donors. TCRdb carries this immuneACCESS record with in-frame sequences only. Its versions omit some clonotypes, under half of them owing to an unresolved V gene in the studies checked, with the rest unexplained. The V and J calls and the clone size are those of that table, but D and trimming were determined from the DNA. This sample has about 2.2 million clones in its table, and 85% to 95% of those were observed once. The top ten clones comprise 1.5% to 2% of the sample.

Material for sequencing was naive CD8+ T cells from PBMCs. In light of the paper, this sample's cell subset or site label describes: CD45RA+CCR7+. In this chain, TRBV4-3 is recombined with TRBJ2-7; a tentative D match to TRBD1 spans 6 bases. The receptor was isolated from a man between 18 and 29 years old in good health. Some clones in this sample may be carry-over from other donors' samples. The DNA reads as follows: TGCGCCAGCAGCCAGGACAGACACTACGAGCAGTACTTC. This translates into CASSQDRHYEQYF.